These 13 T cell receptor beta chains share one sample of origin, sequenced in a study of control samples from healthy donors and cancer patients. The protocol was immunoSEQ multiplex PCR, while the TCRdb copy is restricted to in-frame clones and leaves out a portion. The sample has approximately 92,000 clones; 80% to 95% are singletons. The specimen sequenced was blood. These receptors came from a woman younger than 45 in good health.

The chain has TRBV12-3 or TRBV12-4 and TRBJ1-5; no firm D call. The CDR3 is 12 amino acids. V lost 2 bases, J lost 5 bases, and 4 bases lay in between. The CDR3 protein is CASSLLYQPQHF. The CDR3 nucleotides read TGTGCCAGCAGTTTATTATATCAGCCCCAGCATTTT.

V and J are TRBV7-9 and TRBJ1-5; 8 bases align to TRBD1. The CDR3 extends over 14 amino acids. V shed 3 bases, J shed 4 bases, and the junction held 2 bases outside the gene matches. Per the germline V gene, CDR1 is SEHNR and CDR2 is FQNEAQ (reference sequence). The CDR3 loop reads CASSFTGGNQPQHF. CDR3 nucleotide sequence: TGTGCCAGCAGCTTCACAGGGGGTAATCAGCCCCAGCATTTT.

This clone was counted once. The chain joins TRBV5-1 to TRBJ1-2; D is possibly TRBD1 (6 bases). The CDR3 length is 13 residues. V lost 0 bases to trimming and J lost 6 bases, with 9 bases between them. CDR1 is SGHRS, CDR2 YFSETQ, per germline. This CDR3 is CASSLETGNGYTF. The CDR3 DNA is TGCGCCAGCAGCTTGGAGACAGGAAATGGCTACACCTTC.

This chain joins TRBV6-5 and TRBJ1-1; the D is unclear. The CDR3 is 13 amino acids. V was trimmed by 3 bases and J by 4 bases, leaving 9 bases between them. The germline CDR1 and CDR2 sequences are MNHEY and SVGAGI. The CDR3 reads CASSYFGGTEAFF. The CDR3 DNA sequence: TGTGCCAGCAGTTATTTCGGTGGCACTGAAGCTTTCTTT.

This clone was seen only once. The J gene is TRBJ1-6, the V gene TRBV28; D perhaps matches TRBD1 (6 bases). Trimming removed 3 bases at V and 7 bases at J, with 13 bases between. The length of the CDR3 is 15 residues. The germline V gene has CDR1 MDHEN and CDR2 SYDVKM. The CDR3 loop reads CASSFVDRWNSPLHF. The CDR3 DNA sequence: TGTGCCAGCAGTTTTGTGGACAGATGGAATTCACCCCTCCACTTT.

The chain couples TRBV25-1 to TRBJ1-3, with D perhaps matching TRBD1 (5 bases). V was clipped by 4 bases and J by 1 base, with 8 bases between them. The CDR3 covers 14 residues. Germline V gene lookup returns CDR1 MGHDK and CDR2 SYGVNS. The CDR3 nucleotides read TGTGCCAGCAGTGCCCAGGGATCTGGAAACACCATATATTTT. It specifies CASSAQGSGNTIYF.

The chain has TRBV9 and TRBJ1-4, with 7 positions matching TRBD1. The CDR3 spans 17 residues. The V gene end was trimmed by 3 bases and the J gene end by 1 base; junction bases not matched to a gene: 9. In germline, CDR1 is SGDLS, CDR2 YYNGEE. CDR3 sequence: CASSGTGDGITNEKLFF. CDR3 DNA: TGTGCCAGCAGCGGCACAGGGGACGGGATAACTAATGAAAAACTGTTTTTT.

The CDR3 DNA follows: TGTGCCAGCAACCCACTAGCGGGAGGTTACAATGAGCAGTTCTTC. Encoded protein: CASNPLAGGYNEQFF. The chain joins TRBV27 to TRBJ2-1, with 12 bases aligning to TRBD2. With 7 bases clipped from V and 4 bases from J, the junction kept 5 bases outside the gene matches. The CDR3 is 15 residues long. CDR1 and CDR2 (germline): MNHEY, SMNVEV (reference sequence).

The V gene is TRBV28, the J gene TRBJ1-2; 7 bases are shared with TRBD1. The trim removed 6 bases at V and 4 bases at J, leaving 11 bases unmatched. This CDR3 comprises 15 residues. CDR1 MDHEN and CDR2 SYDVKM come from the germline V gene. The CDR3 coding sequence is TGTGCCAGCAGGCGAGGGGGCGCGAAATCCTATGGCTACACCTTC. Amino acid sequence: CASRRGGAKSYGYTF.

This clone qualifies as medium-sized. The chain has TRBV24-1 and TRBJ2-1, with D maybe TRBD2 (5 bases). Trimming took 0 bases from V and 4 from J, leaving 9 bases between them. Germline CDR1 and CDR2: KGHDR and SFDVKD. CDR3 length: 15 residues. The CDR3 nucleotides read TGTGCCACCAGTGATTTGGGACTTGATTACAATGAGCAGTTCTTC. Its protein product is CATSDLGLDYNEQFF.

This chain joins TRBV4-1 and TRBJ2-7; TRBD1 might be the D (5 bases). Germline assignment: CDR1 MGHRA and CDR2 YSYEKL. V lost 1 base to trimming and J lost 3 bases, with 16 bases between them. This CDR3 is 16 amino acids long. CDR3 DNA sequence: TGCGCCAGCAGCCAAGGTGTAGGGAAGGGGCACTACGAGCAGTACTTC. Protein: CASSQGVGKGHYEQYF.

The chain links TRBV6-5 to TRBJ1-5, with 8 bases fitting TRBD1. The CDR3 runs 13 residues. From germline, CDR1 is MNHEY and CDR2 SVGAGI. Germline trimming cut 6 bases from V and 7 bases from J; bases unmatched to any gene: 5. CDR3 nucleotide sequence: TGTGCCAGCAGCCAGGGGGCTGGGCAGCCCCAGCATTTT. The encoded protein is CASSQGAGQPQHF.

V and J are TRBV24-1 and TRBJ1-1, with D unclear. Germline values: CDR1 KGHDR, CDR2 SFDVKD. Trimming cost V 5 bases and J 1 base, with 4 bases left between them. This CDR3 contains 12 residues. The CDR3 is CATSGENTEAFF. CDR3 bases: TGTGCCACCAGTGGGGAGAACACTGAAGCTTTCTTT.